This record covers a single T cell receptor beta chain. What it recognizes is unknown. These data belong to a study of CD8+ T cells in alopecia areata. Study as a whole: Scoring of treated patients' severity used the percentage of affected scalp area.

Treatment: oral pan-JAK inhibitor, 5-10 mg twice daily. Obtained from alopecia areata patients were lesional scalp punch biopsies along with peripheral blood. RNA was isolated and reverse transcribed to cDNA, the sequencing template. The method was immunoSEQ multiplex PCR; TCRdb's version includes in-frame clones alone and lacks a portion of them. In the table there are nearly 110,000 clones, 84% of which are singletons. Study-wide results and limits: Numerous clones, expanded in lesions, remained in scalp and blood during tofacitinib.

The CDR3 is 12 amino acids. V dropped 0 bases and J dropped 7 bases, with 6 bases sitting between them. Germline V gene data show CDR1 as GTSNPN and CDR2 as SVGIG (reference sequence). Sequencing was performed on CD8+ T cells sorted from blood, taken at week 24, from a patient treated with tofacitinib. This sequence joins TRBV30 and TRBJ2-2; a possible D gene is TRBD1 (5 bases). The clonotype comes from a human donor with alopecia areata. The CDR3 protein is CAWSVTGGELFF. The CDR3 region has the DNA TGTGCCTGGAGTGTAACAGGCGGGGAGCTGTTTTTT.